This entry concerns a single TCR beta chain. What it recognizes is unknown. The data stem from a study of identical twins. Study-wide results and limits: Memory repertoires showed no such pattern, whereas abundant cord blood beta clonotypes carried fewer insertions. The models systematically underestimated how much out-of-frame TCR alpha was shared in monozygotic twins.

TCRdb reprocessed the 5' RACE reads via MiXCR and lists one record per CDR3 protein. The profile shows nearly 900,000 distinct CDR3 sequences, about 12% of them singletons. Each donor was a healthy Caucasian. CDR3 length: 18 residues. V shed 2 bases, J shed 2 bases, and the junction held 8 bases outside the gene matches. Germline CDR1 reads LNHNV; CDR2 reads YYDKDF (reference sequence). This sample also appeared in a second study, on yellow fever vaccine responses in identical twins.

The receptor comes from a woman younger than 30 in good health. The V and J genes are TRBV15 and TRBJ2-6, with 8 bases lining up with TRBD2. The sequenced sample was PBMCs. The CDR3 loop reads CATSRSGRGAAGANVLTF. The CDR3 DNA is TGTGCCACCAGCAGATCTGGGCGGGGGGCGGCTGGGGCCAACGTCCTGACTTTC.